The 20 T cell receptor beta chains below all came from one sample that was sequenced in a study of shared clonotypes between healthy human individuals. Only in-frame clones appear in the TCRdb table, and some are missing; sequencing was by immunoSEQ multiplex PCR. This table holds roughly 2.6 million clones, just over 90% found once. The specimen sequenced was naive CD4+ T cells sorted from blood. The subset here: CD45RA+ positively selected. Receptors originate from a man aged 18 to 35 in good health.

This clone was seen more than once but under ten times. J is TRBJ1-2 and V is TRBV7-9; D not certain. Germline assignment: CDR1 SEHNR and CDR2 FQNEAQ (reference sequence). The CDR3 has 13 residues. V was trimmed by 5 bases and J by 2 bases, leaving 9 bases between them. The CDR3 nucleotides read TGTGCCAGCAGCCGTGAACCAAACTATGGCTACACCTTC. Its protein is CASSREPNYGYTF.

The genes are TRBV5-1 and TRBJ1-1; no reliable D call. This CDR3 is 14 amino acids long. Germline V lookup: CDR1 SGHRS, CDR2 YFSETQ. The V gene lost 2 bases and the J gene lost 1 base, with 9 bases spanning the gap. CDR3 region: CASSLTWPNTEAFF. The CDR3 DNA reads TGCGCCAGCAGCTTAACGTGGCCGAACACTGAAGCTTTCTTT.

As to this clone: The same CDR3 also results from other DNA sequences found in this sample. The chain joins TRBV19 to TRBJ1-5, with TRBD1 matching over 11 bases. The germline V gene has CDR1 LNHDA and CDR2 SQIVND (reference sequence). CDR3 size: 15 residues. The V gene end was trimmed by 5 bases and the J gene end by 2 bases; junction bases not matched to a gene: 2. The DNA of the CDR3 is TGTGCCAGTAGTTTGGGACAGGGGGGCAATCAGCCCCAGCATTTT. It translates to CASSLGQGGNQPQHF. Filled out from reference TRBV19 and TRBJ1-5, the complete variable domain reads DGGITQSPKYLFRKEGQNVTLSCEQNLNHDAMYWYRQDPGQGLRLIYYSQIVNDFQKGDIAEGYSVSREKKESFPLTVTSAQKNPTAFYLCASSLGQGGNQPQHFGDGTRLSIL.

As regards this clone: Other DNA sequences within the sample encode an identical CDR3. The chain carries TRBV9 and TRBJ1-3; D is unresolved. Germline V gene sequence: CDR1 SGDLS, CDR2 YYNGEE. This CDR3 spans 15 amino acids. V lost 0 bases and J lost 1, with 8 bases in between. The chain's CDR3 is CASSVEGNSGNTIYF. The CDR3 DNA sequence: TGTGCCAGCAGCGTAGAGGGAAATTCTGGAAACACCATATATTTT.

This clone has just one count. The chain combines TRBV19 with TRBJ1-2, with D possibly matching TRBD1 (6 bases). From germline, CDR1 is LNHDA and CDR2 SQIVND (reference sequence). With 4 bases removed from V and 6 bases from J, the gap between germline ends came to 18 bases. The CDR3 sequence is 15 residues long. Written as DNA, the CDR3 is TGTGCCAGTAGTAACGGACAGCCTGGAACCCATGGCTACACCTTC. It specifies CASSNGQPGTHGYTF.

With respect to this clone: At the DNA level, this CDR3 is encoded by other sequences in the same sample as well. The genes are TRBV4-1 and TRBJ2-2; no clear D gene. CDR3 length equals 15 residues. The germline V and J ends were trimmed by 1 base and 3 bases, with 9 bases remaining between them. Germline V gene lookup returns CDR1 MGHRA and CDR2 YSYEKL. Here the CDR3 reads CASSQAGRHTGELFF. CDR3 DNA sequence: TGCGCCAGCAGCCAAGCTGGCAGGCACACCGGGGAGCTGTTTTTT.

The CDR3 loop is CASGLESRRWGLLNARTDNEQFF. Here the CDR3 DNA reads TGTGCTAGTGGTTTGGAATCACGCCGATGGGGACTACTGAACGCCCGAACGGACAATGAGCAGTTCTTC. The chain combines TRBV12-5 with TRBJ2-1, with 7 bases matching TRBD2. This CDR3 has 23 residues. Trimming cost V 1 base and J 5 bases; bases outside gene matches: 29. Germline V gene data show CDR1 as LGHNT and CDR2 as FRNRAP.

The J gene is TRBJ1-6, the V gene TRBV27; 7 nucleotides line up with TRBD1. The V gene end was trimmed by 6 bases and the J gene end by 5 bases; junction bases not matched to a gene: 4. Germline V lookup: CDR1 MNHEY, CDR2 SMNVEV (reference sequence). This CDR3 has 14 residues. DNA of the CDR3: TGTGCCAGCAGGACAGGGTCGGATAATTCACCCCTCCACTTT. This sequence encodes CASRTGSDNSPLHF.

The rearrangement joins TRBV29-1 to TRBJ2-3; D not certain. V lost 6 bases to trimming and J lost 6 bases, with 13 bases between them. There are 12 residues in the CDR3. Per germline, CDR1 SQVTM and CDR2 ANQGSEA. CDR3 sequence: CSVGKGTDTQYF. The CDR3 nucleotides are TGCAGCGTGGGGAAGGGTACGGATACGCAGTATTTT.

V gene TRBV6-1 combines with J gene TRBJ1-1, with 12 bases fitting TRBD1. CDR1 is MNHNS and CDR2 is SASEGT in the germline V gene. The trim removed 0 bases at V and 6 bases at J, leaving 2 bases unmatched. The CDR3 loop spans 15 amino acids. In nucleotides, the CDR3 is TGTGCCAGCAGTGAAGCGGGACAGGGGGCCTCTGAAGCTTTCTTT. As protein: CASSEAGQGASEAFF.

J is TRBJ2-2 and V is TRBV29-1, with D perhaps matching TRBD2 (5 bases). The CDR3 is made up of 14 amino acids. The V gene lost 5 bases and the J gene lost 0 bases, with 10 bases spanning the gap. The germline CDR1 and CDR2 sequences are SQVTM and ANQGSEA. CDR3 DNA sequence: TGCAGCGTTCATCCCGGGACGAACACCGGGGAGCTGTTTTTT. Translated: CSVHPGTNTGELFF.

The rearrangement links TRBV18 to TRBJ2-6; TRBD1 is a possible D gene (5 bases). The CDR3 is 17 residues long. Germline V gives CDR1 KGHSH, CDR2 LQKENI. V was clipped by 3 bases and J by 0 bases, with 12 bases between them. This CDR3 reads CASSPLDSYSGANVLTF. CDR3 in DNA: TGTGCCAGCTCACCCCTTGACAGCTACTCTGGGGCCAACGTCCTGACTTTC.

The CDR3 here is CASRGRNEQYF. CDR3 sequence (DNA): TGTGCCAGCAGAGGAAGGAACGAGCAGTACTTC. The chain has TRBV7-9 and TRBJ2-7, with D uncertain. Trimming removed 6 bases at V and 5 bases at J, with 8 bases between. In germline, CDR1 is SEHNR, CDR2 FQNEAQ (reference sequence). This CDR3 has 11 residues.

CDR3 nucleotide sequence: TGTGCCAGCAGCCCCACCCCTGAGCGGGGAGGCTACGAGCAGTACTTC. As protein: CASSPTPERGGYEQYF. The V gene is TRBV7-6, the J gene TRBJ2-7, with 7 bases aligning to TRBD2. Per the germline V gene, CDR1 is SGHVS and CDR2 is FNYEAQ. The CDR3 is made up of 16 amino acids. Trimming took 5 bases from V and 3 from J; bases not matched to a gene: 13. The full variable domain, in which reference TRBV7-6 and TRBJ2-7 provide the parts outside the CDR3, is GAGVSQSPRYKVTKRGQDVALRCDPISGHVSLYWYRQALGQGPEFLTYFNYEAQQDKSGLPNDRFSAERPEGSISTLTIQRTEQRDSAMYRCASSPTPERGGYEQYFGPGTRLTVT.

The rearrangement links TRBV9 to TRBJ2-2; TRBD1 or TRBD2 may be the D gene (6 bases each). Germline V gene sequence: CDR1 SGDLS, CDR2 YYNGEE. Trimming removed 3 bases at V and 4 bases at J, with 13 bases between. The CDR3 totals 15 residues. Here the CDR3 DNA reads TGTGCCAGCAGCGGGGACTCACAGGGCACCGGGGAGCTGTTTTTT. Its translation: CASSGDSQGTGELFF.

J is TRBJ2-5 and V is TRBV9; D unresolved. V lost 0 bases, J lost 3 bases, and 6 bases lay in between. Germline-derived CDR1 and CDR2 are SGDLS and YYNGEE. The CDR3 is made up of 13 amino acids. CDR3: CASSVDQEETQYF. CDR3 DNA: TGTGCCAGCAGCGTAGACCAGGAAGAGACCCAGTACTTC. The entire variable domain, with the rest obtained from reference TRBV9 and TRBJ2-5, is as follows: DSGVTQTPKHLITATGQRVTLRCSPRSGDLSVYWYQQSLDQGLQFLIQYYNGEERAKGNILERFSAQQFPDLHSELNLSSLELGDSALYFCASSVDQEETQYFGPGTRLLVL.

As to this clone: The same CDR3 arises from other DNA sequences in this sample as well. The chain's CDR3 is CASRTGDQPQHF. In DNA form, the CDR3 reads TGTGCCAGCCGGACGGGCGATCAGCCCCAGCATTTT. The chain employs TRBV6-6 and TRBJ1-5; D is ambiguous. V was pared by 8 bases and J by 5 bases, with 10 bases between. The CDR3 runs to 12 residues. CDR1 is MNHNY, CDR2 SVGAGI, per germline (reference sequence).

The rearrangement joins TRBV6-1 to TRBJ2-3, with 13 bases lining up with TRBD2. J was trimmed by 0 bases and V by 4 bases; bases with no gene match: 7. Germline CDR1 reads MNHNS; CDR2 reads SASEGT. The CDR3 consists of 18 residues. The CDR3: CASSAPGLAGTSTDTQYF. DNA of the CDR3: TGTGCCAGCAGTGCACCGGGACTAGCGGGGACTAGCACAGATACGCAGTATTTT.

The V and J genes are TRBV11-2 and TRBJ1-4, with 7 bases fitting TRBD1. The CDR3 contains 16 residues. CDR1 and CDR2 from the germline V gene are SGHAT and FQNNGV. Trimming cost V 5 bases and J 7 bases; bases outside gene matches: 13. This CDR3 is CASSPRDRVLVEKLFF. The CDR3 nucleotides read TGTGCCAGCAGCCCCAGAGACAGGGTCTTGGTTGAAAAACTGTTTTTT.

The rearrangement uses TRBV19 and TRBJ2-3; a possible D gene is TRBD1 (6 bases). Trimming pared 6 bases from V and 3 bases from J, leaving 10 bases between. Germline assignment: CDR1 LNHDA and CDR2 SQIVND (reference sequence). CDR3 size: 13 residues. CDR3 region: CASRTTGTDTQYF. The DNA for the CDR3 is TGTGCCAGTAGAACTACAGGGACAGATACGCAGTATTTT.